This T cell receptor beta chain was sequenced for a study of T-cell reconstitution after alpha-beta-depleted transplantation in children. Germline values: CDR1 SGHRS, CDR2 YFSETQ. The CDR3 extends over 15 amino acids. V lost 4 bases, J lost 6 bases, and 13 bases stayed unmatched. Broader study findings: The study traced high day-60 TCRbeta diversity in some patients to surviving recipient T cells and thymic progenitors. Among T cells one year after transplant, newly produced cells accounted for most counts and diversity. Expanded clones from the graft, numbering several hundred, reportedly supplied alpha-beta T cells about two months after transplant.

Unique molecular identifiers were built into the TCRbeta library. TCRdb re-called the PCR reads through MiXCR, storing one row per CDR3 protein. The table has hundreds of thousands of distinct CDR3 sequences, around 15% seen once; the top ten hold under 6%. This clonotype showed up just a few times. What it binds is unknown. The chain links TRBV5-1 to TRBJ2-7; 7 nucleotides align to TRBD1. This material consisted of PBMCs, mostly from graft donor cells, taken 360 days after TCRalphabeta/CD19-depleted stem cell transplant. The TCR comes from a male patient younger than 18 who had a stem cell transplant for acute lymphoblastic leukemia, so the T cells may come from the graft donor. The CDR3 here is CASSPQRQGTSEQYF. In DNA, the CDR3 is TGCGCCAGCAGCCCCCAACGACAGGGAACGTCCGAGCAGTACTTC.